These T cell receptor beta chains were read from a single sample in a study of T cell responses to AZD1222 COVID-19 vaccine. Produced via immunoSEQ multiplex PCR; TCRdb's table is partial and in-frame only. The data contain 150,000 or so clones, approximately 88% of them seen just once; the ten biggest clones take up about 3.4%. Sequenced material: peripheral blood, taken on day 0 of MenACWY control vaccination. The source is an adult in good health. The CDR3 runs from the conserved cysteine through the conserved F or W. A D gene is named only where the DNA matches it firmly. Clone size appears in some rows only: once, few, many, or a class for an expanded clone.

V gene	J gene	D gene	clone size	CDR3 protein	CDR3 DNA
TRBV4-3	TRBJ2-7	TRBD1	few	CASSQALGQGSYEQYF	TGCGCCAGCAGCCAAGCCCTGGGACAGGGCTCCTACGAGCAGTACTTC
TRBV6-1	TRBJ1-5	TRBD1	.	CASSRDRVGNQPQHF	TGTGCCAGCAGCCGGGACAGGGTCGGCAATCAGCCCCAGCATTTT
TRBV5-1	TRBJ2-7	.	medium-sized	CASSLDVHEQYF	TGCGCCAGCAGCTTGGATGTACACGAGCAGTACTTC
TRBV12-3/TRBV12-4	TRBJ1-1	.	.	CASSRGPSTEAFF	TGTGCCAGCAGCCGGGGACCCAGCACTGAAGCTTTCTTT
TRBV12-3/TRBV12-4	TRBJ1-2	.	once	CASSLLGLGGYTF	TGTGCCAGCAGTTTACTAGGGTTAGGCGGCTACACCTTC
TRBV11-3	TRBJ1-3	TRBD1	few	CASSSMDRDGNTIYF	TGTGCCAGCAGCTCGATGGACAGGGATGGAAACACCATATATTTT
TRBV5-1	TRBJ2-1	.	.	CASSPDTYNEQFF	TGCGCCAGCAGTCCCGACACCTACAATGAGCAGTTCTTC
TRBV13	TRBJ2-1	TRBD1	.	CTSSLGQGSYNEQFF	TGTACCAGCAGTCTCGGACAGGGATCCTACAATGAGCAGTTCTTC
TRBV9	TRBJ2-2	TRBD2	.	CASSVEGGRAQGELFF	TGTGCCAGCAGCGTAGAAGGCGGGAGGGCCCAGGGGGAGCTGTTTTTT
TRBV25-1	TRBJ1-4	.	.	CASSDNQGFNEKLFF	TGTGCCAGCAGTGATAACCAGGGATTTAATGAAAAACTGTTTTTT
TRBV21-1	TRBJ2-1	.	.	CASTSKEYAADNEQFF	TGTGCCAGCACCAGCAAAGAATACGCAGCCGACAATGAGCAGTTCTTC
TRBV18	TRBJ1-5	.	.	CASSPPGGSNQPQHF	TGTGCCAGCTCACCACCGGGGGGGAGCAATCAGCCCCAGCATTTT
TRBV7-9	TRBJ1-2	.	medium-sized	CASSVSPGTPYGYTF	TGTGCCAGCAGCGTATCGCCCGGGACACCCTATGGCTACACCTTC
TRBV4-3	TRBJ2-7	TRBD1	once	CASSRYDRAYEQYF	TGCGCCAGCAGCCGCTACGACAGGGCCTACGAGCAGTACTTC
TRBV7-9	TRBJ1-1	.	.	CASSGDGNTEAFF	TGTGCCAGCAGCGGAGACGGGAACACTGAAGCTTTCTTT
TRBV5-1	TRBJ2-7	.	few	CASSLGGSSYEQYF	TGCGCCAGCAGCTTGGGCGGTAGCTCCTACGAGCAGTACTTC
TRBV5-5	TRBJ1-1	TRBD1	.	CASSFSTGVNTEAFF	TGTGCCAGCAGCTTCTCTACAGGGGTTAACACTGAAGCTTTCTTT
TRBV30	TRBJ1-1	.	.	CAWSDRQGIGEAFF	TGTGCCTGGAGTGATAGGCAGGGCATTGGTGAAGCTTTCTTT
TRBV7-9	TRBJ1-2	TRBD1	.	CASSHTGEGGYTF	TGTGCCAGCAGCCACACAGGGGAAGGGGGCTACACCTTC
TRBV5-6	TRBJ2-7	.	.	CASSLRIPYEQYF	TGTGCCAGCAGCTTGAGGATACCCTACGAGCAGTACTTC
TRBV3-1/TRBV3-2	TRBJ2-7	TRBD2	once	CASSQGLADSYEQYF	TGTGCCAGCAGCCAGGGACTAGCTGACTCCTACGAGCAGTACTTC
TRBV11-3	TRBJ2-2	TRBD2	.	CASTGGGAGTGELFF	TGTGCCAGCACGGGAGGCGGGGCGGGCACCGGGGAGCTGTTTTTT
TRBV6-5	TRBJ2-7	.	.	CASSSDSRAREQYF	TGTGCCAGCAGCTCCGACAGTAGGGCTAGGGAGCAGTACTTC
TRBV11-2	TRBJ2-5	TRBD1	.	CASSPGAGGGEETQYF	TGTGCCAGCAGCCCTGGGGCAGGGGGTGGGGAAGAGACCCAGTACTTC
TRBV28	TRBJ2-7	TRBD2	.	CASSSPHLGGGEQYF	TGTGCCAGCAGTTCCCCCCATTTGGGGGGGGGCGAGCAGTACTTC
TRBV2	TRBJ1-3	.	.	CASSPSSSGNTIYF	TGTGCCAGCAGTCCATCGAGCTCTGGAAACACCATATATTTT
TRBV7-2	TRBJ2-5	TRBD2	.	CASSLRLAGLGETQYF	TGTGCCAGCAGCCTGCGCCTAGCGGGGTTAGGGGAGACCCAGTACTTC
TRBV11-2	TRBJ1-1	TRBD1	.	CASSLVRGRANTEAFF	TGTGCCAGCAGCTTAGTCAGGGGGCGCGCGAACACTGAAGCTTTCTTT
TRBV5-1	TRBJ1-1	.	.	CASSSGSGRTDTEAFF	TGCGCCAGCAGCAGCGGGTCCGGCAGAACGGACACTGAAGCTTTCTTT
TRBV5-6	TRBJ2-2	.	once	CASSPRTGGTGELFF	TGTGCCAGCAGCCCTAGGACTGGGGGCACCGGGGAGCTGTTTTTT
TRBV15	TRBJ1-1	.	.	CATSADIGDTEAFF	TGTGCCACCAGCGCCGACATAGGGGACACTGAAGCTTTCTTT
TRBV7-9	TRBJ2-3	TRBD2	.	CASSLTLAGSTDTQYF	TGTGCCAGCAGCTTGACACTAGCGGGGAGCACAGATACGCAGTATTTT
TRBV29-1	TRBJ1-2	TRBD1	.	CSVPGQGNGYTF	TGCAGCGTACCGGGACAGGGGAATGGCTACACCTTC
TRBV27	TRBJ2-7	TRBD1	.	CASSTLGTGSEQYF	TGTGCCAGCAGTACCCTCGGGACAGGGTCCGAGCAGTACTTC
TRBV30	TRBJ2-7	.	.	CAWSVGGFYEQYF	TGTGCCTGGAGTGTGGGTGGATTCTACGAGCAGTACTTC
TRBV7-9	TRBJ2-7	TRBD2	.	CASSGRLATYEQYF	TGTGCCAGCAGCGGGAGACTAGCTACCTACGAGCAGTACTTC
TRBV7-3	TRBJ1-1	.	.	CASSLMGGRNTEAFF	TGTGCCAGCAGCTTAATGGGGGGTCGGAACACTGAAGCTTTCTTT